Listed below are T cell receptor beta chains from one sample, sequenced in a study of shared clonotypes between healthy human individuals. The repertoire was sequenced with immunoSEQ multiplex PCR; TCRdb's copy has only in-frame clones and lacks some. The sample consists of approximately 1.5 million clones, approximately 98.5% of them appearing once. Input material: naive CD4+ T cells sorted from blood. All receptors come from a man aged 25-45 years in good health. The conserved cysteine and the conserved F or W are not part of the CDR3 here. The D gene is left open where the match is weak. Part of the rows lack a size; the others show once, few, many or a class for expanded clones.

d_gene: .; abundance: once; v_gene: TRBV7-9; CDR3aa: ASSLGESSGNTIY
d_gene: .; abundance: .; v_gene: TRBV5-6; CDR3aa: ASSPPGLGAGNEQF
d_gene: .; abundance: .; v_gene: TRBV14; CDR3aa: ASSSGRGNQPQH
d_gene: TRBD1; abundance: .; v_gene: TRBV12-5; CDR3aa: ASGLGRGLEDTQY
d_gene: TRBD2; abundance: .; v_gene: TRBV7-6; CDR3aa: ASSLGSGRGGEQF
d_gene: TRBD2; abundance: .; v_gene: TRBV5-1; CDR3aa: ASSWGLAGGSGKNIQY
d_gene: .; abundance: .; v_gene: TRBV4-3; CDR3aa: ASSQKIGLESF
d_gene: .; abundance: .; v_gene: TRBV6-1; CDR3aa: ASSEEGPRNLLSQY
d_gene: .; abundance: .; v_gene: TRBV30; CDR3aa: AWSVVTPGTDTQY
d_gene: TRBD2; abundance: .; v_gene: TRBV7-2; CDR3aa: ASSDPTSGTYEQY
d_gene: .; abundance: .; v_gene: TRBV7-2; CDR3aa: ASSFSADKPYEQY
d_gene: .; abundance: .; v_gene: TRBV28; CDR3aa: ASSFSLNEKLF
d_gene: TRBD1; abundance: .; v_gene: TRBV9; CDR3aa: ASSETYRGYGYT
d_gene: .; abundance: .; v_gene: TRBV7-8; CDR3aa: ASSLARALGLKDTQY
d_gene: TRBD1; abundance: once; v_gene: TRBV28; CDR3aa: ASSSRTGGGETQY
d_gene: TRBD2; abundance: .; v_gene: TRBV5-4; CDR3aa: ASSPKVGLAGGETQY